The 16 T cell receptor beta chains listed next were all sequenced from one sample in a study of identical twins (dated by TCRdb to 2016 to 2017). The library was prepared using 5' RACE. Sequencing instrument: Illumina HiSeq 2000. Clones were called with MiXCR by TCRdb after fastp trimmed the public reads at Q25, and only in-frame beta chains were retained. CDR3 protein duplicates are merged, each entry listing the most common genes and DNA. Across this sample there are 400,000 to 600,000 distinct CDR3 sequences, with 20% to 25% seen only once. Approximately 0.5% of the sample is in the top ten clones. The data also belong to a second study, concerning yellow fever vaccine responses in identical twins.

Source material: CD4+ T cells sorted from blood. The source is a woman under 30 in good health.

This clonotype has only a few counts. The chain employs TRBV2 and TRBJ2-5; D possibly corresponds to TRBD2 (5 bases). The CDR3 contains 18 residues. The V gene's germline CDR1 is SNHLY and CDR2 FYNNEI. Trimming stripped 7 bases from V and 1 base from J, with 25 bases between. The CDR3, as DNA: TGTGCCAGCACCCCGATCCAATTCTCCGGGAAACTCCAAGAGACCCAGTACTTC. It encodes CASTPIQFSGKLQETQYF.

This clonotype appeared many times. J is TRBJ2-7 and V is TRBV14; 8 bases fit TRBD2. Germline CDR1 and CDR2: SGHDN and FVKESK. V shed 4 bases and J 6 bases; nucleotides not matched to a gene: 8. The CDR3 covers 14 residues. CDR3 region: CASSPSRTSLEQYF. The CDR3 DNA reads as TGTGCCAGCAGCCCCTCAAGGACTAGCCTCGAGCAGTACTTC.

A few counts support this clonotype. This sequence joins TRBV5-1 and TRBJ2-3, with 10 bases identical to TRBD1. The J segment lost 4 bases and the V segment lost 1 base, leaving 6 bases of the junction unmatched. The CDR3 spans 16 residues. Germline V CDR1 and CDR2: SGHRS, YFSETQ. CDR3 protein: CASSLTGTGVPDTQYF. CDR3 DNA: TGCGCCAGCAGCTTGACCGGGACAGGGGTGCCAGATACGCAGTATTTT.

The V call is TRBV20-1, the J call TRBJ2-7; D is unresolved. This CDR3 has 13 amino acids. Per the germline V gene, CDR1 is DFQATT and CDR2 is SNEGSKA (reference sequence). V lost 0 bases, J lost 2 bases, and 8 bases lay in between. CDR3 coding DNA: TGCAGTGCTAGAGACGGCAGAGCCTACGAGCAGTACTTC. Translated: CSARDGRAYEQYF.

The rearrangement uses TRBV28 and TRBJ2-7, with D unresolved. Trimming shortened V by 2 bases and J by 7 bases, and 15 bases separated the two germline ends. CDR3 length: 14 amino acids. Germline values: CDR1 MDHEN, CDR2 SYDVKM. Here the CDR3 reads CASSLMGSQKEQYF. CDR3 bases: TGTGCCAGCAGTTTAATGGGGTCCCAGAAAGAGCAGTACTTC.

This clonotype was seen only a few times. The genes are TRBV5-1 and TRBJ2-1, with 8 bases that match TRBD1. J was trimmed by 5 bases and V by 0 bases; bases with no gene match: 4. CDR3 length equals 15 residues. Germline CDR1 SGHRS, CDR2 YFSETQ. The CDR3 loop is CASSLGGTGHNEQFF. The CDR3 nucleotides read TGCGCCAGCAGCTTGGGAGGGACAGGTCACAATGAGCAGTTCTTC.

This chain connects TRBV20-1 to TRBJ1-5; 9 bases align to TRBD1. V dropped 6 bases and J dropped 6; count of bases not matched to a gene: 9. The CDR3 has 14 amino acids. The germline V gene has CDR1 DFQATT and CDR2 SNEGSKA (reference sequence). CDR3 amino acids: CSAGQGLRGQPQHF. In DNA, the CDR3 is TGCAGTGCGGGACAGGGCCTAAGGGGTCAGCCCCAGCATTTT.

This clonotype was seen many times. The J gene is TRBJ2-1, the V gene TRBV29-1, with D unclear. V shed 7 bases and J shed 8 bases, with 9 bases lying between them. Germline loops: CDR1 SQVTM, CDR2 ANQGSEA. The length of the CDR3 is 10 residues. The chain's CDR3 is CSAWKDEQFF. The CDR3 DNA reads as TGCAGCGCTTGGAAGGATGAGCAGTTCTTC.

This chain uses TRBV5-1 with TRBJ2-2; D remains ambiguous. The germline gives CDR1 SGHRS, CDR2 YFSETQ. The V gene lost 0 bases and the J gene lost 11 bases, with 8 bases spanning the gap. The CDR3 has 12 amino acids. The CDR3 reads CASSLEGNELFF. The CDR3 DNA follows: TGCGCCAGCAGCTTGGAAGGCAACGAGCTGTTTTTT.

This chain links TRBV3-1 with TRBJ1-5, with D uncertain. V was pared by 1 base and J by 11 bases, with 9 bases between. The CDR3 consists of 12 residues. Germline values: CDR1 LGHDT, CDR2 YNNKEL (reference sequence). The CDR3 nucleotides read TGTGCCAGCAGCCAAGGACAATGGTCCCAGCATTTT. It encodes CASSQGQWSQHF.

This clonotype occurred a few times. This chain uses TRBV12-3 or TRBV12-4 with TRBJ2-7, with D uncertain. The V end lost 3 bases, the J end lost 6 bases, and 15 bases lay between the germline ends. The CDR3 has 14 residues. The CDR3 is CASSFKEGVSEQYF. CDR3 in DNA: TGTGCCAGCAGTTTTAAGGAAGGTGTATCCGAGCAGTACTTC.

The V and J genes are TRBV18 and TRBJ2-1; D gene uncertain. The germline V and J ends were trimmed by 1 base and 7 bases, with 8 bases remaining between them. The CDR3 is 13 amino acids. Germline assignment: CDR1 KGHSH and CDR2 LQKENI. CDR3 nucleotide sequence: TGTGCCAGCTCACCACTTTTCAGGAATGAGCAGTTCTTC. It is translated as CASSPLFRNEQFF. The full variable domain, in which reference TRBV18 and TRBJ2-1 provide the parts outside the CDR3, is NAGVMQNPRHLVRRRGQEARLRCSPMKGHSHVYWYRQLPEEGLKFMVYLQKENIIDESGMPKERFSAEFPKEGPSILRIQQVVRGDSAAYFCASSPLFRNEQFFGPGTRLTVL.

This clonotype showed up just a few times. The rearrangement uses TRBV7-2 and TRBJ2-2, with 9 bases identical to TRBD2. The germline gives CDR1 SGHTA, CDR2 FQGNSA. The CDR3 runs to 14 residues. The junction had 5 bases not matched to a gene; V was cut back by 4 bases and J by 8 bases. The CDR3 DNA sequence: TGTGCCAGCAGCTGGGAGGGACTAGCTGGGGAGCTGTTTTTT. Its translation is CASSWEGLAGELFF. Complete variable domain (other parts from reference TRBV7-2 and TRBJ2-2): GAGVSQSPSNKVTEKGKDVELRCDPISGHTALYWYRQSLGQGLEFLIYFQGNSAPDKSGLPSDRFSAERTGGSVSTLTIQRTQQEDSAVYLCASSWEGLAGELFFGEGSRLTVL.

This clonotype has a handful of counts. The rearrangement joins TRBV12-3 or TRBV12-4 to TRBJ1-1; D call uncertain. The V end lost 2 bases, the J end lost 3 bases, and 16 bases lay between the germline ends. The CDR3 is made up of 16 amino acids. CDR3 region: CASSLRGGSGYTEAFF. The CDR3 coding sequence is TGTGCCAGCAGTTTACGCGGAGGGTCTGGTTACACTGAAGCTTTCTTT.

V and J are TRBV28 and TRBJ2-5; 10 positions agree with TRBD2. This CDR3 has 14 amino acids. Germline CDR1 reads MDHEN; CDR2 reads SYDVKM. V dropped 7 bases and J dropped 1; count of bases not matched to a gene: 3. In DNA, the CDR3 is TGTGCCAGCAATAGCGGGGGGACCCAAGAGACCCAGTACTTC. Its protein product is CASNSGGTQETQYF.

The chain joins TRBV7-8 to TRBJ2-7; 12 bases are shared with TRBD2. This CDR3 comprises 17 residues. Per the germline V gene, CDR1 is SGHVS and CDR2 is FQNEAQ. The V gene end was trimmed by 3 bases and the J gene end by 2 bases; junction bases not matched to a gene: 8. CDR3 bases: TGTGCCAGCAGCTTCCAGACTAGCGGGAGATCGGCCTACGAGCAGTACTTC. Protein: CASSFQTSGRSAYEQYF.